Sequencing of this T cell receptor (beta chain) was carried out in a study of T-cell memory formation after mild COVID-19. Study-wide results and limits: Shrinking CD4+ clones resided mostly in CM and EM, and CD8+ ones in EMRA. Pre-infection memory harbored some responding clones, suggesting cross-reactive memory joined.

Comment on this clonotype: What it binds is unknown.

This CDR3 region has 11 residues. Trimming removed 4 bases from V and 6 bases from J, with 9 bases in between. From germline, CDR1 is DFQATT and CDR2 SNEGSKA (reference sequence). MiXCR, applied by TCRdb to the 5' RACE reads, yields one record per CDR3 protein. Counted here are some 410,000 distinct CDR3 sequences, about 22% occurring once; the ten biggest clones make up under 15%. The clonotype comes from an adult woman who had mild COVID-19 (a few samples of this study predate the infection). Cell type and time point are not known. The chain joins TRBV20-1 to TRBJ1-2; possibly TRBD1 for D (6 bases). Material for sequencing was PBMCs or a T cell subset sorted from them (not recorded which). CDR3 sequence: CSATGEDGYTF. For the CDR3, the DNA is TGCAGTGCTACAGGGGAGGATGGCTACACCTTC.